This is a list of T cell receptor beta chains from one sample in a study of cytotoxic CD8 clonotypes in ibrutinib-treated CLL. Sequencing used immunoSEQ multiplex PCR; TCRdb keeps in-frame clones, though not all of them. The sample records over 100,000 clones, about 50% being singletons. The sequenced sample was PBMCs, obtained after 24 months of ibrutinib treatment. These receptors came from a human donor with chronic lymphocytic leukemia. Each CDR3 is given with its conserved first and last residue. Each record gives: V gene, J gene, clone size, D gene, CDR3 protein, CDR3 DNA. D genes are given only for firm matches. Only some rows state a clone size, as once, few, many or a class for expanded clones.

TRBV6-6	TRBJ1-6	.	TRBD1	CASSSGQAPSNSPLHF	TGTGCCAGCAGTTCTGGACAGGCTCCTTCAAATTCACCCCTCCACTTT
TRBV7-6	TRBJ1-1	few	.	CASSLAGDTEAFF	TGTGCCAGCAGCTTAGCAGGGGACACTGAAGCTTTCTTT
TRBV5-1	TRBJ2-5	.	.	CASSLAGSGQETQYF	TGCGCCAGCAGCTTGGCCGGCTCCGGGCAAGAGACCCAGTACTTC
TRBV7-9	TRBJ2-5	.	.	CASSSLGGGETQYF	TGTGCCAGCAGCTCCCTTGGGGGCGGGGAGACCCAGTACTTC
TRBV9	TRBJ2-3	.	TRBD2	CASSGQTSGVPTDTQYF	TGTGCCAGCAGCGGTCAGACTAGCGGGGTGCCCACAGATACGCAGTATTTT
TRBV28	TRBJ1-2	few	TRBD1	CASITPDRGRLGYTF	TGTGCCAGCATTACCCCCGACAGGGGGCGACTTGGCTACACCTTC
TRBV5-1	TRBJ1-2	.	.	CASSLGLERRYYGYTF	TGCGCCAGCAGCTTGGGGCTGGAAAGGAGATATTATGGCTACACCTTC
TRBV4-1	TRBJ1-2	.	.	CASSQDFSGASNGYTF	TGCGCCAGCAGCCAAGATTTCTCCGGGGCGAGCAATGGCTACACCTTC
TRBV10-3	TRBJ2-1	.	.	CAISSRTDSEQFF	TGTGCCATCAGTTCCCGGACAGATTCAGAGCAGTTCTTC
TRBV5-1	TRBJ2-5	.	.	CASSSNSGGEETQYF	TGCGCCAGCAGCTCGAATTCAGGTGGCGAAGAGACCCAGTACTTC
TRBV5-1	TRBJ2-2	few	.	CASSLSGEGTGELFF	TGCGCCAGCAGCTTGTCAGGGGAAGGCACCGGGGAGCTGTTTTTT
TRBV15	TRBJ2-3	.	.	CATSRPTQGSDTQYF	TGTGCCACCAGCAGACCCACACAGGGCTCAGATACGCAGTATTTT
TRBV5-1	TRBJ2-1	.	.	CASSLDTPGEQFF	TGCGCCAGCAGCTTGGACACACCCGGTGAGCAGTTCTTC
TRBV7-8	TRBJ1-1	.	.	CASSSPLTDLNTEAFF	TGTGCCAGCAGCTCGCCATTGACAGATTTGAACACTGAAGCTTTCTTT
TRBV25-1	TRBJ1-2	.	.	CASSDVRNNGYTF	TGTGCCAGCAGTGATGTCAGGAATAATGGCTACACCTTC
TRBV9	TRBJ2-4	.	.	CASSTDTVGIQYF	TGTGCCAGCAGCACGGATACGGTAGGCATTCAGTACTTC
TRBV9	TRBJ1-2	few	.	CASSSLRTSYGYTF	TGTGCCAGCAGCTCTCTCCGAACATCCTATGGCTACACCTTC
TRBV27	TRBJ2-7	once	TRBD2	CASRRTSGVLMGYEQYF	TGTGCCAGCAGGCGGACTAGCGGGGTGTTAATGGGCTACGAGCAGTACTTC
TRBV6-1	TRBJ2-4	many	.	CASSEGGAWTKNIQYF	TGTGCCAGCAGTGAGGGGGGCGCATGGACCAAAAACATTCAGTACTTC
TRBV29-1	TRBJ2-5	.	.	CSVGVQSGETQYF	TGCAGCGTTGGTGTGCAATCCGGCGAGACCCAGTACTTC
TRBV30	TRBJ2-5	.	.	CAWSVGETQYF	TGTGCCTGGAGTGTAGGTGAGACCCAGTACTTC
TRBV7-2	TRBJ2-5	.	TRBD2	CASRSGGASGETQYF	TGTGCCAGCAGGAGCGGGGGGGCCAGTGGTGAGACCCAGTACTTC
TRBV7-8	TRBJ2-5	.	.	CASTQVETQYF	TGTGCCAGCACCCAAGTGGAGACCCAGTACTTC
TRBV7-9	TRBJ2-7	.	TRBD1	CASSERDSNYEQYF	TGTGCCAGCAGCGAGAGGGACAGCAACTACGAGCAGTACTTC